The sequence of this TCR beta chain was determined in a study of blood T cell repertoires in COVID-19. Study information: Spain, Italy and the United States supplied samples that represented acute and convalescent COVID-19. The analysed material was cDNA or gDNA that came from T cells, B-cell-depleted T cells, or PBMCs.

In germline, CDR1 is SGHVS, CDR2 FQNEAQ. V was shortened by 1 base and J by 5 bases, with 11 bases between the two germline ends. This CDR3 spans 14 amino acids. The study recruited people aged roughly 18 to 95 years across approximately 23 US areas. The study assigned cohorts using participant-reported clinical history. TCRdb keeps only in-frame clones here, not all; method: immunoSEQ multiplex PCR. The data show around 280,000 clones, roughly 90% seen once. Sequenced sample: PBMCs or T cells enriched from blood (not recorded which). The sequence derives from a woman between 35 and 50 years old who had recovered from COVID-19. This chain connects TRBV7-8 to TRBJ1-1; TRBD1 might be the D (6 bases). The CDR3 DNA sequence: TGTGCCAGCAGCTTAGAAACCAGGGGAACTGAAGCTTTCTTT. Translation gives CASSLETRGTEAFF. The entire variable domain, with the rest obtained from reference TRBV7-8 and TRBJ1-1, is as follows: GAGVSQSPRYKVAKRGQDVALRCDPISGHVSLFWYQQALGQGPEFLTYFQNEAQLDKSGLPSDRFFAERPEGSVSTLKIQRTQQEDSAVYLCASSLETRGTEAFFGQGTRLTVV.